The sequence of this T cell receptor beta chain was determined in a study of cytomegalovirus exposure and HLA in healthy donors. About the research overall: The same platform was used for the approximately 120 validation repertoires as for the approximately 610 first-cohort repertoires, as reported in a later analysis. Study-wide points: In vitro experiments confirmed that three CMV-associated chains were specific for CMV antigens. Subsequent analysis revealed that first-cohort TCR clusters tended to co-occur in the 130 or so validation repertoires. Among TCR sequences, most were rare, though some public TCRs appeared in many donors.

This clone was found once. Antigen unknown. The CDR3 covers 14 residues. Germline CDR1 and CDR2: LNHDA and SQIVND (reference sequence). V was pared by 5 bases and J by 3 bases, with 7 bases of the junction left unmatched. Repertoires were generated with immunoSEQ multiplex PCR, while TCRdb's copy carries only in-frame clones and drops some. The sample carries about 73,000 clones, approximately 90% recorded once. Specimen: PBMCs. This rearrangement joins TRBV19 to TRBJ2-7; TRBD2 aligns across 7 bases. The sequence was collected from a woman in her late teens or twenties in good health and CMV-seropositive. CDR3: CASSVAGEGYEQYF. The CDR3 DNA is TGTGCCAGTAGTGTCGCGGGAGAAGGCTACGAGCAGTACTTC.